Shown below are 15 T cell receptor beta chains from a single sample sequenced in a study of cytomegalovirus exposure and HLA in healthy donors. Primers for the PCR totalled 60 Vbeta and 13 Jbeta. Measured with immunoSEQ multiplex PCR; TCRdb has only the in-frame clones, and not every one. This table has 150,000 to 200,000 clones, 80% to 90% appearing once. The sequencing input was PBMCs. The receptors originated from a male donor in good health and CMV-seronegative.

The chain carries TRBV4-3 and TRBJ2-2, with TRBD2 matching over 8 bases. Trimming took 0 bases from V and 8 from J; bases not matched to a gene: 11. CDR3 length equals 17 residues. The germline V gene encodes CDR1 LGHNA and CDR2 YSLEER. CDR3 region: CASSQDLRAGASGELFF. The CDR3 nucleotides read TGCGCCAGCAGCCAAGATCTTAGAGCGGGAGCTTCGGGGGAGCTGTTTTTT.

This clone was detected only once. The genes are TRBV15 and TRBJ1-4, with 8 nucleotides matching TRBD1. The V gene's germline CDR1 is LNHNV and CDR2 YYDKDF (reference sequence). Trimming at V came to 3 bases and at J to 4 bases, leaving 10 bases not matched to a gene. The CDR3 consists of 17 residues. The CDR3 here is CATSSDLRDRINEKLFF. CDR3 sequence (DNA): TGTGCCACCAGCAGCGACCTAAGGGACAGGATTAATGAAAAACTGTTTTTT.

The chain recombines TRBV7-9 with TRBJ2-2; TRBD1 agrees at 12 bases. Trimming at V came to 4 bases and at J to 5 bases, leaving 8 bases not matched to a gene. The CDR3 is 17 residues long. CDR1 is SEHNR, CDR2 FQNEAQ, per germline (reference sequence). The CDR3 coding sequence is TGTGCCAGCAGCTCAACACCGGGACAGGGGGCGACCGGGGAGCTGTTTTTT. Its translation is CASSSTPGQGATGELFF.

The chain has TRBV11-1 and TRBJ2-5, with D perhaps TRBD2 (6 bases). This CDR3 spans 14 amino acids. V was pared by 5 bases and J by 5 bases, with 15 bases between. Germline V lookup: CDR1 SGHAT, CDR2 FQDESV (reference sequence). In nucleotides, the CDR3 is TGTGCCAGCAGCCCAAGCGGGTCCCTGGAGACCCAGTACTTC. Its translation is CASSPSGSLETQYF.

The V call is TRBV6-1, the J call TRBJ1-2; TRBD1 agrees at 7 bases. Trimming removed 8 bases from V and 6 bases from J; junction bases left unmatched: 12. Germline V gene lookup returns CDR1 MNHNS and CDR2 SASEGT. This CDR3 spans 14 amino acids. CDR3 nucleotide sequence: TGTGCCAGCCGTACGGCGGGACAGAGAAATGGCTACACCTTC. Encoded protein: CASRTAGQRNGYTF.

V and J are TRBV9 and TRBJ2-2, with D possibly being TRBD2 (5 bases). This CDR3 contains 15 residues. Germline lookup yields CDR1 SGDLS and CDR2 YYNGEE. Trimming removed 0 bases at V and 6 bases at J, with 12 bases between. CDR3 protein: CASSVASPLAGELFF. Here the CDR3 DNA reads TGTGCCAGCAGCGTAGCTAGCCCCCTAGCCGGGGAGCTGTTTTTT.

The genes are TRBV6-1 and TRBJ2-1, with TRBD1 as a possible D gene (6 bases). V lost 6 bases to trimming and J lost 8 bases, with 20 bases between them. The CDR3 runs 15 residues. The germline gives CDR1 MNHNS, CDR2 SASEGT. Written as DNA, the CDR3 is TGTGCCAGCAGGCACAGGGAAGGGGTCATCCATGAGCAGTTCTTC. Translating gives CASRHREGVIHEQFF.

The gene calls are TRBV4-3 and TRBJ2-6, with 9 bases aligning to TRBD1. Germline loops: CDR1 LGHNA, CDR2 YSLEER. V lost 4 bases and J lost 1; bases outside the gene matches: 11. The CDR3 loop spans 19 amino acids. The DNA of the CDR3 is TGCGCCAGCAGCCGGTATAAGACAGGGGGGGGTTCTGGGGCCAACGTCCTGACTTTC. It specifies CASSRYKTGGGSGANVLTF.

The chain combines TRBV4-1 with TRBJ1-2; TRBD1 agrees at 9 bases. V trimming: 4 bases; J trimming: 7 bases; junction bases outside the gene matches: 13. From germline, CDR1 is MGHRA and CDR2 YSYEKL. The CDR3 contains 16 residues. In DNA, the CDR3 is TGCGCCAGCAGCCTAATTCGGGGACAGGGCTCTTTTGGCTACACCTTC. Translated, it gives CASSLIRGQGSFGYTF.

This chain connects TRBV7-2 to TRBJ2-3; 12 nucleotides agree with TRBD2. Germline V CDR1 and CDR2: SGHTA, FQGNSA. CDR3 size: 19 residues. V trimming: 3 bases; J trimming: 0 bases; junction bases outside the gene matches: 10. CDR3 nucleotide sequence: TGTGCCAGCAGCTTCGCCGGGACTAGCGGGCCCCCTAGCACAGATACGCAGTATTTT. Protein product: CASSFAGTSGPPSTDTQYF.

This chain connects TRBV30 to TRBJ2-5; TRBD1 aligns across 8 bases. The CDR3 spans 12 residues. Per germline, CDR1 GTSNPN and CDR2 SVGIG (reference sequence). The ends lost 4 bases at V and 4 bases at J; junction bases unmatched: 2. This chain's CDR3 is CAWTRGRETQYF. Here the CDR3 DNA reads TGTGCCTGGACCAGGGGGCGAGAGACCCAGTACTTC.

In this sample, this clone turned up once. Compared with germline, one end of the junction differs, possibly owing to a read error. The chain has TRBV7-9 and TRBJ2-7; D perhaps matches TRBD2 (5 bases). The CDR3 is 18 residues long. Germline V gives CDR1 SEHNR, CDR2 FQNEAQ (reference sequence). The CDR3 coding sequence is TGTTCCAGCAGCTTATATATCGGTGGGATCGAGGGTCAATACGAGCAGTACTTC. This codes for CSSSLYIGGIEGQYEQYF.

The genes are TRBV19 and TRBJ2-3; 10 bases align to TRBD2. The CDR3 extends over 16 amino acids. Trimming took 3 bases from V and 1 from J; bases not matched to a gene: 4. CDR1 and CDR2 from the germline V gene are LNHDA and SQIVND (reference sequence). CDR3 sequence: CASSMTTSGGTDTQYF. DNA of the CDR3: TGTGCCAGTAGTATGACTACTAGCGGGGGCACAGATACGCAGTATTTT.

The gene calls are TRBV10-3 and TRBJ1-6; D gene unclear. The CDR3 is 13 residues long. V gave up 0 bases and J gave up 10 bases, with 7 bases separating them. The germline V gene has CDR1 ENHRY and CDR2 SYGVKD. The CDR3: CAISESGESPLHF. CDR3 bases: TGTGCCATCAGTGAGTCTGGGGAGTCACCCCTCCACTTT.

V usage is TRBV29-1 and J usage is TRBJ2-1; D may be TRBD1 (6 bases). Per the germline V gene, CDR1 is SQVTM and CDR2 is ANQGSEA. V was trimmed by 7 bases and J by 9 bases, leaving 19 bases between them. The CDR3 sequence is 13 residues long. The CDR3 loop reads CSAGLLGAGEQFF. CDR3 in DNA: TGCAGCGCAGGCCTCCTGGGGGCTGGTGAGCAGTTCTTC.